Listed below are T cell receptor beta chains from one sample, sequenced in a study of cytomegalovirus exposure and HLA in healthy donors. Using immunoSEQ multiplex PCR, the repertoire was profiled, and TCRdb retains in-frame clones only, with some absent. The repertoire holds around 200,000 clones, with 85% as singletons. The sample consisted of PBMCs. These receptors were obtained from a woman between 50 and 59 years old in good health and CMV-seronegative. CDR3s include the opening cysteine and the closing phenylalanine or tryptophan. A D gene is named only where the DNA matches it firmly. Clone size is stated in some rows and not others, as once, few, many or a class when expanded.

NA	TRBJ2-7	TRBV10-3	NA	CAISDGEWSSYEQYF	TGTGCCATCAGTGATGGGGAGTGGAGCTCCTACGAGCAGTACTTC
NA	TRBJ2-5	TRBV5-1	NA	CASSSLEKETQYF	TGCGCCAGCAGCTCACTAGAAAAAGAGACCCAGTACTTC
NA	TRBJ2-2	TRBV6-1	NA	CASSELLNTGELFF	TGTGCCAGCAGTGAACTCCTGAACACCGGGGAGCTGTTTTTT
TRBD1	TRBJ2-1	TRBV11-2	NA	CASSLTWTGGINEQFF	TGTGCCAGCAGCTTAACCTGGACAGGGGGCATAAATGAGCAGTTCTTC
TRBD2	TRBJ2-1	TRBV5-1	NA	CASSYSSGPLNEQFF	TGCGCCAGCAGCTATTCTAGCGGTCCCTTGAATGAGCAGTTCTTC
NA	TRBJ1-4	TRBV5-4	NA	CASSLAGNNEKLFF	TGTGCCAGCAGCTTGGCCGGGAACAATGAAAAACTGTTTTTT
NA	TRBJ2-3	TRBV28	NA	CASSPGTDTQYF	TGTGCCAGCAGTCCGGGCACAGATACGCAGTATTTT
TRBD1	TRBJ1-1	TRBV7-8	once	CASSLAPIRQGMNTEAFF	TGTGCCAGCAGCTTAGCACCAATTAGACAGGGCATGAACACTGAAGCTTTCTTT
TRBD2	TRBJ2-1	TRBV30	NA	CAWGGTGGHEQFF	TGTGCCTGGGGGGGTACGGGAGGCCATGAGCAGTTCTTC
TRBD2	TRBJ2-7	TRBV30	NA	CAWSGLAGATVDF	TGTGCCTGGAGCGGGCTAGCGGGAGCGACTGTAGACTTC
NA	TRBJ1-2	TRBV6-5	few	CASSYGGGSYGYTF	TGTGCCAGCAGTTACGGGGGCGGGAGCTATGGCTACACCTTC
TRBD2	TRBJ2-1	TRBV6-5	NA	CASSYRLAGGPDEQFF	TGTGCCAGCAGTTACAGGCTAGCGGGAGGGCCCGATGAGCAGTTCTTC
TRBD1	TRBJ2-5	TRBV6-6	NA	CASTSYRGETQYF	TGTGCCAGCACGAGCTACAGGGGAGAGACCCAGTACTTC
NA	TRBJ2-1	TRBV5-6	NA	CASSRRDSQFF	TGTGCCAGCAGTCGCCGGGATTCGCAGTTCTTC
NA	TRBJ2-7	TRBV18	NA	CASSPNQVRGNEQYF	TGTGCCAGCTCACCTAATCAAGTGAGGGGGAACGAGCAGTACTTC
TRBD1	TRBJ2-1	TRBV4-2	few	CASSPGRDRGNEQFF	TGTGCCAGCAGCCCAGGACGAGACAGGGGTAATGAGCAGTTCTTC
NA	TRBJ2-2	TRBV9	NA	CASSAGDLNTGELFF	TGTGCCAGCAGCGCGGGGGATTTAAACACCGGGGAGCTGTTTTTT
NA	TRBJ2-4	TRBV4-2	NA	CASSQETTGNIQYF	TGTGCCAGCAGCCAAGAAACGACGGGAAACATTCAGTACTTC
NA	TRBJ2-7	TRBV19	NA	CASSIGMNRDLEQYF	TGTGCCAGTAGTATTGGGATGAACAGGGACCTCGAGCAGTACTTC
NA	TRBJ1-1	TRBV5-4	few	CASRAGNEAFF	TGTGCCAGCAGGGCAGGGAATGAAGCTTTCTTT
NA	TRBJ1-1	TRBV28	NA	CASSWQGEAFF	TGTGCCAGCAGTTGGCAGGGAGAAGCTTTCTTT
NA	TRBJ2-7	TRBV27	once	CASSSLTGSSYEQYF	TGTGCCAGCAGTTCCCTCACAGGGAGCTCCTACGAGCAGTACTTC